The sequence of this TCR beta chain was determined in a study of cytomegalovirus exposure and HLA in healthy donors. The CDR3 spans 13 residues. J lost 6 bases, V lost 5 bases, and 5 bases had no gene match. Germline lookup yields CDR1 GTSNPN and CDR2 SVGIG (reference sequence). Study-wide results and limits: Serostatus for CMV was the only available immune exposure information. Reportedly, fewer N-insertions than the roughly 690-donor mean appeared in an Asian-associated ancestry cluster in a later analysis. Most TCR beta V segments were productive about 87% or about 30% of the time in an earlier analysis.

Note on this clone: Its antigen is as yet unknown.

The study ran its PCR with 60 Vbeta and 13 Jbeta primers. Original methodology: Later, 80 million or so unique TCR beta chains were counted in an analysis, and roughly 10 million of them were shared. Sequencing used immunoSEQ multiplex PCR; TCRdb keeps in-frame clones, though not all of them. That table gives V, J and clone size, and the DNA gave D and trimming. The sample contains 130,000 or so clones, around 73% of which appear only once. Sequencing was performed on PBMCs. The TCR sequence derives from a female donor in good health and CMV-seronegative. This chain links TRBV30 with TRBJ2-7; 12 bases agree with TRBD2. In DNA form, the CDR3 reads TGTGCCTGGGGTGGACTAGCGGGACTCGAGCAGTACTTC. Amino acid sequence: CAWGGLAGLEQYF.